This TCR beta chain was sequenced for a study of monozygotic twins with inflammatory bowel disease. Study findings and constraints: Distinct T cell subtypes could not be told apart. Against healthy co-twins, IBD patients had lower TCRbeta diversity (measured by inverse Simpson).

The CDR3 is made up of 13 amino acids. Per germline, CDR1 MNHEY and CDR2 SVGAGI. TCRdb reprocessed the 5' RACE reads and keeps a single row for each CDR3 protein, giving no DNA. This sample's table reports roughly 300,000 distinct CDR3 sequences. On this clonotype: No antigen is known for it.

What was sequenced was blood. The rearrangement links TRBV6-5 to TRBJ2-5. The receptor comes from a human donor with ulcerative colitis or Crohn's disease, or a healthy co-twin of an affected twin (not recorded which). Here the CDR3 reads CASRSGGGQTQYF.